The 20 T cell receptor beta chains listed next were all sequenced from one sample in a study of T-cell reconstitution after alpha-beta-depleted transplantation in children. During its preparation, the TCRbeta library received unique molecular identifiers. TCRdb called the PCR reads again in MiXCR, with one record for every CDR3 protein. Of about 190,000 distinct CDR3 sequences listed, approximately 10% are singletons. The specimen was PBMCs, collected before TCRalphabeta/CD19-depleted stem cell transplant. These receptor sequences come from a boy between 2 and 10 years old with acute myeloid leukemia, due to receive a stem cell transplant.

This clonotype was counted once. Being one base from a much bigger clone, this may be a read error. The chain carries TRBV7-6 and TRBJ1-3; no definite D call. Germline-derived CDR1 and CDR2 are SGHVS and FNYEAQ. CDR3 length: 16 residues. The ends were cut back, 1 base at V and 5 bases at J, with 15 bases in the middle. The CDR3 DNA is TGTGCCAGCAGCTTAGGACGCCCAACATCTAGAAACACCATATATTTT. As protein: CASSLGRPTSRNTIYF.

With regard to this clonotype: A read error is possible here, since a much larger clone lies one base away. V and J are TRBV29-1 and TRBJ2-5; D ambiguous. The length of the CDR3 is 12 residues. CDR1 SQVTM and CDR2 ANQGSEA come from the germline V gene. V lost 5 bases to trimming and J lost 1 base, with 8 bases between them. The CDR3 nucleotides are TGCAGCGTTCACCAGGCCCAAGAGACCCAGTACTTC. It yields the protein CSVHQAQETQYF.

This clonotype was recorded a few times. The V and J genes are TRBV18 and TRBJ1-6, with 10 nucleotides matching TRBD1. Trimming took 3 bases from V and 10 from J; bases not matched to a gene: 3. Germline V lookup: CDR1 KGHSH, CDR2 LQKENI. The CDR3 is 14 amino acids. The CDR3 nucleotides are TGTGCCAGCTCACCCGGACAGGGGGGATCACCCCTCCACTTT. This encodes CASSPGQGGSPLHF.

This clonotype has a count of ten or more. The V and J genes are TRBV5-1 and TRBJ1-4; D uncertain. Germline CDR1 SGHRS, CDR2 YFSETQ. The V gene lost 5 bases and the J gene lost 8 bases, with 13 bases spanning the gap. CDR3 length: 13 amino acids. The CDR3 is CASRKTEEEKLFF. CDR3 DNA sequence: TGCGCCAGCAGGAAGACGGAGGAAGAAAAACTGTTTTTT.

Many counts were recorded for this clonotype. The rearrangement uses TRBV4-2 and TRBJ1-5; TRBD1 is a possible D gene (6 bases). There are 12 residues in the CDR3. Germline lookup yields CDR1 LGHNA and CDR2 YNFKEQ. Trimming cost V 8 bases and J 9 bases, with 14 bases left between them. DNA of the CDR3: TGTGCCAGCCGGGGGGGCGGAGGGCCCCAGCATTTT. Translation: CASRGGGGPQHF.

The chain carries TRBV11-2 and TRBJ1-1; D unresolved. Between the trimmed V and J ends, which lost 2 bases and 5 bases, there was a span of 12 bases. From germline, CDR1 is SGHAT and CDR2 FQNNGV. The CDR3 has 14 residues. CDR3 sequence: CASSLNGVRTEAFF. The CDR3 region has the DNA TGTGCCAGCAGCTTAAATGGGGTGCGGACTGAAGCTTTCTTT.

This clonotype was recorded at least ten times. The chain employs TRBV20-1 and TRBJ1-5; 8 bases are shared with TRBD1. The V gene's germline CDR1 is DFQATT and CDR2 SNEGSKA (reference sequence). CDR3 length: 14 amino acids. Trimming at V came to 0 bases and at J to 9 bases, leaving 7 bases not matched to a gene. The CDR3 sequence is CSARDRTGYGPQHF. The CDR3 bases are TGCAGTGCTAGAGATAGGACAGGGTATGGGCCCCAGCATTTT.

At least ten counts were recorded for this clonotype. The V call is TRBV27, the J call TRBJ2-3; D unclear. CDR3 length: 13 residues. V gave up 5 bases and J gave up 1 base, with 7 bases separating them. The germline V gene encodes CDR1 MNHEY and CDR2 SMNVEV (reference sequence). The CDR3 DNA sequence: TGTGCCAGCAGTCCGCATGGCACAGATACGCAGTATTTT. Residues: CASSPHGTDTQYF.

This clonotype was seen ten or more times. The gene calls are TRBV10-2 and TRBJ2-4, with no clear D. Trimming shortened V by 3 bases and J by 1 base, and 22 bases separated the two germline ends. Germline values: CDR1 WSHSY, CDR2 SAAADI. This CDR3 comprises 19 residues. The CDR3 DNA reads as TGCGCCAGCAGTGATTTCACTCCTGTTCCTCCCATCGCCAAAAACATTCAGTACTTC. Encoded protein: CASSDFTPVPPIAKNIQYF.

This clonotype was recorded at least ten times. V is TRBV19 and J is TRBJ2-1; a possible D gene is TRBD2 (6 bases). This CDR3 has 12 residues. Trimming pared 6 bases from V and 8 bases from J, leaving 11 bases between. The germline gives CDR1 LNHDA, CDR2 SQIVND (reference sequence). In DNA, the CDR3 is TGTGCCAGTAGCGAGGGGAGGTATGAGCAGTTCTTC. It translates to CASSEGRYEQFF.

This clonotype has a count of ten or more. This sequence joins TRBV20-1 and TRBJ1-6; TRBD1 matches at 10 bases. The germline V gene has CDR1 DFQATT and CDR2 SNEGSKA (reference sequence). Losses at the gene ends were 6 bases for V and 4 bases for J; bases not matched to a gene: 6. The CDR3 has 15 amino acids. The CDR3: CSATTGGNYNSPLHF. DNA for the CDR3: TGCAGTGCCACGACAGGGGGCAATTATAATTCACCCCTCCACTTT.

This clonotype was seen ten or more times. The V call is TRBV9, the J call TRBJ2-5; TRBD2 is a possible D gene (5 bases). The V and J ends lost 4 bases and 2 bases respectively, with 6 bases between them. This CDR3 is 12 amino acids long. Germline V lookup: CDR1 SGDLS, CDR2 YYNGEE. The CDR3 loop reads CASSREQETQYF. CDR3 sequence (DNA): TGTGCCAGCAGCCGGGAACAAGAGACCCAGTACTTC.

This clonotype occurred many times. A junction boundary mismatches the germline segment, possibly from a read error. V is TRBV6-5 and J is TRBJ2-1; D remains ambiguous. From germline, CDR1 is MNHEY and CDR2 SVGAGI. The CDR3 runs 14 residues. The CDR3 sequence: CASIYSARNNEQFF. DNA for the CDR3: TGTGCCAGCATTTACTCGGCCAGGAACAATGAGCAGTTCTTC.

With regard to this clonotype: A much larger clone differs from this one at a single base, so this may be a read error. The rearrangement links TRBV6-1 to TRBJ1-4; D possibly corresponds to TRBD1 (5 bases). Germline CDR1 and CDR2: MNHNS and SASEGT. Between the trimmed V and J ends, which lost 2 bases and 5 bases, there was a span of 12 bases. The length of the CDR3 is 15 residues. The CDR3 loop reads CASSERPGRNEKLFF. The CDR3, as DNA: TGTGCCAGCAGTGAAAGGCCAGGGCGGAATGAAAAACTGTTTTTT.

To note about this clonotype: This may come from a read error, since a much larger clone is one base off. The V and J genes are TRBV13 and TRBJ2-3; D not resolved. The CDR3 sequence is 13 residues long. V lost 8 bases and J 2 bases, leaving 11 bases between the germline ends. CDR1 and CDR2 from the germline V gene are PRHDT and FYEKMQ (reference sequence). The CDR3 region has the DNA TGTGCCAGCGCGGAAGAGCCCACAGATACGCAGTATTTT. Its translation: CASAEEPTDTQYF. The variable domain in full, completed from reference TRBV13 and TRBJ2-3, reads AAGVIQSPRHLIKEKRETATLKCYPIPRHDTVYWYQQGPGQDPQFLISFYEKMQSDKGSIPDRFSAQQFSDYHSELNMSSLELGDSALYFCASAEEPTDTQYFGPGTRLTVL.

The CDR3 region has the DNA TGTGCCAGCAGCTCCTTCGGGACGGCGAACACTGAAGCTTTCTTT. Translated: CASSSFGTANTEAFF. The chain carries TRBV7-9 and TRBJ1-1; weak D call: TRBD1 (5 bases). The CDR3 length is 15 residues. Germline assignment: CDR1 SEHNR and CDR2 FQNEAQ (reference sequence). V was cut by 4 bases and J by 1 base, with 13 bases left in between.

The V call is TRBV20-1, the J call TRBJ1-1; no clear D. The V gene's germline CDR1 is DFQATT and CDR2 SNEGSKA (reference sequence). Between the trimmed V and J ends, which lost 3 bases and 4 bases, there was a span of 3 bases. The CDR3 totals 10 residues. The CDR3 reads CSARITEAFF. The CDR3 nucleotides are TGCAGTGCTAGGATCACTGAAGCTTTCTTT.

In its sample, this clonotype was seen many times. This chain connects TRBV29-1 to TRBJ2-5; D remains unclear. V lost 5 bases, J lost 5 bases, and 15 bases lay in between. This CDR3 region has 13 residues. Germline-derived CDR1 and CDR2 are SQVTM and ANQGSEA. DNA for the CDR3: TGCAGCGTTAAAGGTCAAACTTACGAGACCCAGTACTTC. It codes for CSVKGQTYETQYF.

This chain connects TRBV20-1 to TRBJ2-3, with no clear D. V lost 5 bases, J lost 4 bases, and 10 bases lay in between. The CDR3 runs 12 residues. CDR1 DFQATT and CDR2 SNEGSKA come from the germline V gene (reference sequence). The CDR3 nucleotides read TGCAGTGCTCCAAACACGGCAGATACGCAGTATTTT. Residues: CSAPNTADTQYF.

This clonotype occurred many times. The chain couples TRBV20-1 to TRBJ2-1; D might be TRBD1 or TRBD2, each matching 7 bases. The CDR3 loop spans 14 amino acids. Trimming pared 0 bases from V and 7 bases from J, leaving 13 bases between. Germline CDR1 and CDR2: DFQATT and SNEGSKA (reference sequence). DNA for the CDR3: TGCAGTGCTAGAGACCCCAGGGGGGGGAATGAGCAGTTCTTC. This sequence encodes CSARDPRGGNEQFF.